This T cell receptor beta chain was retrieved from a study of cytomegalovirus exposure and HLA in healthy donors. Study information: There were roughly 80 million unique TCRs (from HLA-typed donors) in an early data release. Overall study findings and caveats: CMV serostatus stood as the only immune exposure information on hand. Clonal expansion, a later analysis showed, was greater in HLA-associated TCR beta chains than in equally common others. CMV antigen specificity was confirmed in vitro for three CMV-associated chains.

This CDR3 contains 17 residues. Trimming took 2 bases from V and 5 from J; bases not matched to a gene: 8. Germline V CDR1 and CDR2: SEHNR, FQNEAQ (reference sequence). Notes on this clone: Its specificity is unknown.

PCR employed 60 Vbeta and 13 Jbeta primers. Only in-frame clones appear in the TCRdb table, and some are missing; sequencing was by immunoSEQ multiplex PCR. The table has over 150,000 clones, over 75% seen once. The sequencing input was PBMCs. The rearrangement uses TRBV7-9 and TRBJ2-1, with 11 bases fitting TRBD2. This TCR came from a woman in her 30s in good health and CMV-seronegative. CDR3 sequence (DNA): TGTGCCAGCAGCTTATTCGGCGGTAGCGGGAGGGACAATGAGCAGTTCTTC. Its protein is CASSLFGGSGRDNEQFF.